The 8 T cell receptor beta chains listed next were all sequenced from one sample in a study of T cells in Graves' hyperthyroidism and ophthalmopathy. RNA transcripts provided the source from which TCR beta CDR3 regions were amplified. The study used the HTBI primer set for a first-round RT-PCR of the TCR CDR3. MiXCR, run by TCRdb on the multiplex PCR reads, gives a single entry per CDR3 protein. Of nearly 600,000 distinct CDR3 sequences listed, 14% are singletons. The specimen sequenced was blood. These receptors were obtained from a woman in her late teens or twenties with Graves' ophthalmopathy.

This clonotype was counted many times. The rearrangement joins TRBV5-1 to TRBJ2-3, with 9 bases aligning to TRBD2. The CDR3 runs to 15 residues. The V and J ends lost 5 bases and 2 bases, in that order; junction bases with no gene match: 6. In germline, CDR1 is SGHRS, CDR2 YFSETQ. The CDR3 spells CASREVAGDTDTQYF. For the CDR3, the DNA is TGCGCCAGCAGGGAGGTAGCGGGGGACACAGATACGCAGTATTTT.

This clonotype was observed a handful of times. The junction and the germline gene differ at one end; a read error may be behind it. V gene TRBV5-1 combines with J gene TRBJ2-1; possible D gene TRBD1, 6 bases. The CDR3 covers 15 residues. Germline V lookup: CDR1 SGHRS, CDR2 YFSETQ. The CDR3 sequence is CASSLRRGVYNEQFF. CDR3 nucleotides: TGTGCCAGCAGCTTGCGCAGGGGCGTCTACAATGAGCAGTTCTTC.

This clonotype came up many times. This sequence joins TRBV9 and TRBJ2-7; the D gene is possibly TRBD1 (6 bases). The CDR3 has 15 residues. Germline-derived CDR1 and CDR2 are SGDLS and YYNGEE. V shed 4 bases and J shed 0 bases, with 14 bases lying between them. The CDR3 loop reads CASSPQGKSSYEQYF. Here the CDR3 DNA reads TGTGCCAGCAGCCCGCAGGGGAAGAGCTCCTACGAGCAGTACTTC.

This clonotype has at least ten counts. The chain joins TRBV7-9 to TRBJ1-2; D call uncertain. This CDR3 spans 15 amino acids. The ends were cut back, 1 base at V and 3 bases at J, with 12 bases in the middle. Germline V gene data show CDR1 as SEHNR and CDR2 as FQNEAQ (reference sequence). The CDR3 bases are TGTGCCAGCAGCTTAGGTCCAGGTTTGGACTATGGCTACACCTTC. Translation: CASSLGPGLDYGYTF. The complete variable domain, with remaining parts taken from reference TRBV7-9 and TRBJ1-2, reads DTGVSQNPRHKITKRGQNVTFRCDPISEHNRLYWYRQTLGQGPEFLTYFQNEAQLEKSRLLSDRFSAERPKGSFSTLEIQRTEQGDSAMYLCASSLGPGLDYGYTFGSGTRLTVV.

The chain joins TRBV5-8 to TRBJ2-3; 9 bases match TRBD2. The V and J ends lost 4 bases and 2 bases, in that order; junction bases with no gene match: 26. Looked up from germline, CDR1 is SGHTS and CDR2 is YDEGEE. This CDR3 is built from 22 residues. CDR3 DNA sequence: TGTGCCAGCAGCCCAGGGTACCGGGACAGCAAGAGGAGACTAGCGGACACAGATACGCAGTATTTT. Protein product: CASSPGYRDSKRRLADTDTQYF.

This clonotype was counted many times. The V and J genes are TRBV30 and TRBJ1-6; D not certain. Germline V gene sequence: CDR1 GTSNPN, CDR2 SVGIG (reference sequence). CDR3 size: 12 residues. CDR3 loop: CAWARKDSPLHF. In nucleotides, the CDR3 is TGTGCTTGGGCGAGGAAGGATTCACCCCTCCACTTT. The entire variable domain, with the rest obtained from reference TRBV30 and TRBJ1-6, is as follows: SQTIHQWPATLVQPVGSPLSLECTVEGTSNPNLYWYRQAAGRGLQLLFYSVGIGQISSEVPQNLSASRPQDRQFILSSKKLLLSDSGFYLCAWARKDSPLHFGNGTRLTVT.

This clonotype was seen only a few times. The chain is built from TRBV10-3 and TRBJ2-2; 8 nucleotides agree with TRBD1. Unmatched junction bases numbered 9, after V lost 5 bases and J lost 4 bases. This CDR3 spans 16 amino acids. Looked up from germline, CDR1 is ENHRY and CDR2 is SYGVKD. The CDR3 region has the DNA TGTGCCATCAGTCTTAAAAGGACAGGGCTCACCGGGGAGCTGTTTTTT. Residues: CAISLKRTGLTGELFF.

A few counts support this clonotype. The chain is built from TRBV20-1 and TRBJ2-1; D may match TRBD1 or TRBD2 (5 bases each). The germline CDR1 and CDR2 sequences are DFQATT and SNEGSKA (reference sequence). Trimming left V 0 bases short and J 6 bases short, with 15 bases between. CDR3 size: 15 residues. This CDR3 reads CSAREITMGVNEQFF. CDR3 in DNA: TGCAGTGCTAGAGAGATTACAATGGGGGTCAATGAGCAGTTCTTC.